Shown below are 5 T cell receptor beta chains from a single sample sequenced in a study of blood T cells in healthy people across ages. A second about 7 to 12 cycle PCR used barcoded and J-beta primers. Each CDR3 protein is one row after TCRdb ran MiXCR on the 5' RACE reads. The table has around 1.5 million distinct CDR3 sequences, approximately 42% seen once. The sequenced sample consisted of blood. These receptors were taken from a woman younger than 30 in good health.

The chain couples TRBV6-6 to TRBJ2-7; 10 bases align to TRBD2. This CDR3 has 13 residues. Germline CDR1 is MNHNY and CDR2 is SVGAGI (reference sequence). J was trimmed by 0 bases and V by 8 bases; bases with no gene match: 1. The CDR3 DNA sequence: TGTGCCAGCGGACTAGCGGACTCCTACGAGCAGTACTTC. Protein product: CASGLADSYEQYF.

The J gene is TRBJ2-1, the V gene TRBV7-2, with D tentatively TRBD2 (5 bases). Germline CDR1 and CDR2: SGHTA and FQGNSA. The CDR3 loop spans 15 amino acids. Trimming pared 4 bases from V and 9 bases from J, leaving 19 bases between. The CDR3 is CASSSQTGKWGEQFF. The CDR3 DNA reads as TGTGCCAGCAGCTCGCAAACCGGGAAATGGGGTGAGCAGTTCTTC. The full variable domain, its missing parts supplied by reference TRBV7-2 and TRBJ2-1, is GAGVSQSPSNKVTEKGKDVELRCDPISGHTALYWYRQSLGQGLEFLIYFQGNSAPDKSGLPSDRFSAERTGGSVSTLTIQRTQQEDSAVYLCASSSQTGKWGEQFFGPGTRLTVL.

The chain uses TRBV12-3 or TRBV12-4 and TRBJ2-7; D tentatively fits TRBD1 or TRBD2 (7 bases each). V lost 10 bases and J lost 2, with 21 bases in between. The CDR3 covers 15 residues. The CDR3 bases are TGTGCCACCAGCGTGATTCAGGGGGGGGCCTACGAGCAGTACTTC. Amino acid sequence: CATSVIQGGAYEQYF.

In its sample, this clonotype was seen a few times. The V and J genes are TRBV2 and TRBJ2-7, with TRBD2 matching 10 bases. The V and J ends lost 8 bases and 3 bases, in that order; junction bases with no gene match: 7. The CDR3 length is 14 residues. Germline CDR1 SNHLY, CDR2 FYNNEI. CDR3 sequence reads: CASLDTSGDYEQYF. CDR3 nucleotide sequence: TGTGCCAGCCTGGATACTAGCGGGGACTACGAGCAGTACTTC.

The chain links TRBV10-3 to TRBJ2-3; TRBD2 agrees at 13 bases. With V trimmed by 6 bases and J by 2 bases, 2 bases remained unmatched. This CDR3 contains 15 residues. Looked up from germline, CDR1 is ENHRY and CDR2 is SYGVKD. CDR3 in amino acids: CAIRGTSGATDTQYF. The CDR3 coding sequence is TGTGCCATCAGGGGGACTAGCGGGGCCACAGATACGCAGTATTTT.